This paragraph covers one T cell receptor (beta chain) sequence. Its antigen remains unidentified. Germline assignment: CDR1 SGHAT and CDR2 FQNNGV. The CDR3 consists of 14 residues. V lost 3 bases to trimming and J lost 5 bases; unmatched junction nucleotides: 5. This entry is derived from a study of T cell repertoires in cytomegalovirus infection. Study details: CMV epitopes used comprised recently identified HLA-C-restricted ones and well-studied HLA-B-restricted ones. It was the public TCR beta signatures that indicated both CMV infection and matching HLA type. Study results and caveats: Public TCR beta family frequency separated CMV-and-HLA carriers, including in an independent cohort. Across the ex vivo response, the dominant clonotypes were HLA-C-restricted CMV-specific TCR beta clonotypes.

From the reads, TCRdb called clonotypes with MiXCR, one entry per CDR3 protein. Of about 63,000 distinct CDR3 sequences in the sample, over 20% are singletons; the top ten hold around 70%. This receptor was taken from a human donor in good health (CMV status not recorded). Some clones in this sample may be carry-over from other donors' samples. Specimen: CD8+ T cells from cultured PBMCs, collected from culture after CMV antigen stimulation. The chain carries TRBV11-2 and TRBJ2-7; 9 nucleotides align to TRBD1. CDR3 residues: CASSFRDRVNEQYF. The CDR3 DNA is TGTGCCAGCAGCTTCCGGGACAGGGTGAACGAGCAGTACTTC.